Included here is one T cell receptor beta chain sequence, with context. Trimming took 5 bases from V and 3 from J, leaving 10 bases between them. This CDR3 region has 14 residues. Germline CDR1 and CDR2: SGHTA and FQGTGA. Per the original methods: Reference gene primer amplification in the assay estimated nucleated cell counts. Sequenced by immunoSEQ multiplex PCR; TCRdb stores in-frame clones only, minus some. V, J and clone size reflect that table, while D and trimming were determined from the DNA. The data show some 170,000 clones, roughly 87% seen once. The record originates from a study of blood T cell repertoires in COVID-19. Study-wide context: Collection of acute and convalescent COVID-19 samples took place in the United States, Italy and Spain. From T cells, B-cell-depleted T cells, or PBMCs came the material, which was cDNA or gDNA.

Sequenced material: peripheral blood. The chain carries TRBV7-3 and TRBJ2-2; D possibly corresponds to TRBD1 (5 bases). This receptor was taken from a woman aged 50 to 60 with acute or convalescent COVID-19. The CDR3 nucleotides read TGTGCCAGCAGCAAAACCAGGGACACCGGGGAGCTGTTTTTT. Protein product: CASSKTRDTGELFF. The variable domain in full, completed from reference TRBV7-3 and TRBJ2-2, reads GAGVSQTPSNKVTEKGKYVELRCDPISGHTALYWYRQSLGQGPEFLIYFQGTGAADDSGLPNDRFFAVRPEGSVSTLKIQRTERGDSAVYLCASSKTRDTGELFFGEGSRLTVL.